This entry lists 25 T cell receptor beta chains sequenced from one sample in a study of T cell repertoires in cytomegalovirus infection. These TCRs' antigens remain unknown. A single record per CDR3 protein comes from TCRdb applying MiXCR to the reads. The profile shows roughly 500,000 distinct CDR3 sequences, 33% of them singletons. The source was cultured PBMCs, collected from culture after CMV antigen stimulation. These receptors all come from a human donor in good health (CMV status not recorded). Some clones in this sample may be carry-over from other donors' samples.

The chain employs TRBV30 and TRBJ2-2, with D tentatively TRBD1 (6 bases). There are 13 residues in the CDR3. The V gene's germline CDR1 is GTSNPN and CDR2 SVGIG (reference sequence). Between the trimmed V and J ends, which lost 3 bases and 1 base, there was a span of 6 bases. DNA of the CDR3: TGTGCCTGGAGGACAGGGAACACCGGGGAGCTGTTTTTT. This encodes CAWRTGNTGELFF.

This CDR3 is CASSRSGQEETQYF. The DNA of the CDR3 is TGTGCCAGCAGCCGCTCCGGACAGGAAGAGACCCAGTACTTC. The chain links TRBV27 to TRBJ2-5; 7 nucleotides line up with TRBD1. CDR1 and CDR2 from the germline V gene are MNHEY and SMNVEV (reference sequence). The CDR3 runs 14 residues. Trimming cost V 6 bases and J 3 bases; bases outside gene matches: 7.

The V gene is TRBV11-2, the J gene TRBJ2-1; D perhaps matches TRBD2 (6 bases). CDR1 and CDR2 from the germline V gene are SGHAT and FQNNGV. The CDR3 covers 14 residues. V was cut by 4 bases and J by 6 bases, with 13 bases left in between. CDR3 sequence: CASSSRLVSNEQFF. Here the CDR3 DNA reads TGTGCCAGCAGCTCCAGACTAGTATCCAATGAGCAGTTCTTC.

The chain is built from TRBV9 and TRBJ1-2; tentatively, D is TRBD1 (5 bases). V lost 4 bases to trimming and J lost 0 bases, with 16 bases between them. The CDR3 has 16 amino acids. CDR1 and CDR2 from the germline V gene are SGDLS and YYNGEE. The CDR3 is CASSPSQGRPNYGYTF. The CDR3 region has the DNA TGTGCCAGCAGCCCAAGCCAGGGCAGACCTAACTATGGCTACACCTTC.

The chain employs TRBV19 and TRBJ1-6, with D hard to call. CDR1 LNHDA and CDR2 SQIVND come from the germline V gene (reference sequence). Trimming removed 5 bases at V and 13 bases at J, with 12 bases between. The CDR3 sequence is 12 residues long. The DNA of the CDR3 is TGTGCCAGTAGTGTTATCGATCGGCCCCTCCACTTT. Translating gives CASSVIDRPLHF.

This chain uses TRBV7-2 with TRBJ2-3; D not certain. CDR1 SGHTA and CDR2 FQGNSA come from the germline V gene. This CDR3 comprises 14 residues. The V end lost 0 bases, the J end lost 2 bases, and 6 bases lay between the germline ends. CDR3 in amino acids: CASSLAVITDTQYF. In DNA, the CDR3 is TGTGCCAGCAGCTTAGCGGTGATCACAGATACGCAGTATTTT.

CDR3 bases: TGTGCCAGCAGTTCAGGGGACTACGGCACAGATACGCAGTATTTT. Translation gives CASSSGDYGTDTQYF. The rearrangement links TRBV12-3 or TRBV12-4 to TRBJ2-3, with a tentative D call TRBD2 (7 bases). V was shortened by 4 bases and J by 1 base, with 12 bases between the two germline ends. CDR3 size: 15 residues.

The chain couples TRBV4-1 to TRBJ1-1; perhaps TRBD1 as D (6 bases). Trimming removed 6 bases from V and 0 bases from J, with 14 bases in between. CDR1 and CDR2 from the germline V gene are MGHRA and YSYEKL. This CDR3 is 15 amino acids long. The CDR3 nucleotides read TGCGCCAGCAGTAACCGGGACAAAGTGAACACTGAAGCTTTCTTT. Protein: CASSNRDKVNTEAFF.

The chain employs TRBV9 and TRBJ2-3; 10 bases line up with TRBD1. The germline V gene encodes CDR1 SGDLS and CDR2 YYNGEE. This CDR3 has 16 amino acids. After removal of 4 bases from V and 3 bases from J, the junction contained 8 bases not matched to a gene. The CDR3 DNA reads as TGTGCCAGCAGCACCGACTGGGACAGGGGTACAGATACGCAGTATTTT. Translation gives CASSTDWDRGTDTQYF.

The chain carries TRBV12-3 or TRBV12-4 and TRBJ2-5; TRBD2 agrees at 14 bases. Germline trimming cut 4 bases from V and 5 bases from J; bases unmatched to any gene: 12. The CDR3 is made up of 18 amino acids. For the CDR3, the DNA is TGTGCCAGCAGTTCTCGACTCGGACTAGCGGGAGGTCTGGAGACCCAGTACTTC. Translated: CASSSRLGLAGGLETQYF.

This clonotype was counted between two and nine times. V gene TRBV3-1 combines with J gene TRBJ2-1; 11 bases are a match to TRBD1. Germline CDR1 and CDR2: LGHDT and YNNKEL (reference sequence). V lost 3 bases, J lost 13 bases, and 8 bases stayed unmatched. The CDR3 totals 14 residues. The CDR3 is CASSQLRDRGGQFF. CDR3 DNA sequence: TGTGCCAGCAGCCAGCTCCGGGACAGGGGGGGACAGTTCTTC.

This clonotype was seen only a few times. V usage is TRBV7-2 and J usage is TRBJ2-3; D is unclear. Looked up from germline, CDR1 is SGHTA and CDR2 is FQGNSA. This CDR3 is built from 15 residues. The germline V and J ends were trimmed by 2 bases and 2 bases, with 11 bases remaining between them. The DNA of the CDR3 is TGTGCCAGCAGCTTATCCTATCGGCACACAGATACGCAGTATTTT. Translating gives CASSLSYRHTDTQYF.

This chain links TRBV19 with TRBJ1-5; D remains ambiguous. V was shortened by 6 bases and J by 4 bases, with 16 bases between the two germline ends. Germline loops: CDR1 LNHDA, CDR2 SQIVND (reference sequence). This CDR3 region has 15 residues. The DNA of the CDR3 is TGTGCCAGTAGCCCGAGGTACGGGGAGAATCAGCCCCAGCATTTT. Protein product: CASSPRYGENQPQHF.

This clonotype was detected only a few times. V gene TRBV25-1 combines with J gene TRBJ2-7; 9 positions match TRBD1. Trimming removed 1 base from V and 4 bases from J; junction bases left unmatched: 5. Germline CDR1 reads MGHDK; CDR2 reads SYGVNS. This CDR3 is 15 amino acids long. CDR3 loop: CASSESGTGSYEQYF. CDR3 in DNA: TGTGCCAGCAGTGAATCAGGGACAGGGAGTTACGAGCAGTACTTC.

This clonotype was recorded a few times. V usage is TRBV6-1 and J usage is TRBJ2-3; tentatively, D is TRBD1 or TRBD2 (5 bases each). Germline CDR1 reads MNHNS; CDR2 reads SASEGT. The CDR3 is 16 amino acids. Deletions cut 6 bases from V and 2 bases from J, with 18 bases between. The CDR3 nucleotides read TGTGCCAGCAGAAGGGGCGGGCCCCCGTACACAGATACGCAGTATTTT. Residues: CASRRGGPPYTDTQYF.

V gene TRBV29-1 combines with J gene TRBJ2-1; TRBD2 matches 11 bases. The CDR3 runs to 14 residues. The trim removed 4 bases at V and 4 bases at J, leaving 3 bases unmatched. CDR1 is SQVTM, CDR2 ANQGSEA, per germline. Written as DNA, the CDR3 is TGCAGCGTTGGACTAGCGGGACATTACAATGAGCAGTTCTTC. It encodes CSVGLAGHYNEQFF.

The chain combines TRBV27 with TRBJ2-7, with 7 bases lining up with TRBD1. This CDR3 is 15 amino acids long. CDR1 is MNHEY and CDR2 is SMNVEV in the germline V gene (reference sequence). The V gene end was trimmed by 7 bases and the J gene end by 3 bases; junction bases not matched to a gene: 12. The DNA of the CDR3 is TGTGCCAGCAAACTAGGGGGCGCGGGCTTCTACGAGCAGTACGTC. It encodes CASKLGGAGFYEQYV.

This chain's CDR3 is CASSLSHGGSYEQYF. The CDR3 nucleotides are TGTGCCAGCAGCTTAAGTCACGGTGGATCCTACGAGCAGTACTTC. The chain couples TRBV11-2 to TRBJ2-7; D is unresolved. The germline V gene has CDR1 SGHAT and CDR2 FQNNGV. This CDR3 is 15 amino acids long. V was clipped by 2 bases and J by 1 base, with 12 bases between them.

This clonotype ranks as medium-sized. The chain uses TRBV6-2 or TRBV6-3 and TRBJ2-7; 8 bases align to TRBD2. J lost 2 bases, V lost 2 bases, and 8 bases had no gene match. The germline V gene encodes CDR1 MNHEY and CDR2 SVGEGT. This CDR3 comprises 16 residues. Written as DNA, the CDR3 is TGTGCCAGCAGTTACCGGAGCGGGAGAAGTACCTACGAGCAGTACGTC. Amino acids: CASSYRSGRSTYEQYV.

This clonotype occurred many times. This sequence joins TRBV7-8 and TRBJ2-7; TRBD2 agrees at 8 bases. This CDR3 is 15 amino acids long. Germline-derived CDR1 and CDR2 are SGHVS and FQNEAQ. V shed 2 bases, J shed 3 bases, and the junction held 6 bases outside the gene matches. DNA for the CDR3: TGTGCCAGCAGCTTATCCCAGCGGGAGCTCTACGAGCAGTACGTC. Translation gives CASSLSQRELYEQYV.

This sequence joins TRBV6-6 and TRBJ2-1; D is perhaps TRBD2 (5 bases). Germline loops: CDR1 MNHNY, CDR2 SVGAGI (reference sequence). Deletions cut 8 bases from V and 5 bases from J, with 16 bases between. The CDR3 runs 14 residues. The CDR3 loop is CASGHRGLNNEQFF. The CDR3 nucleotides read TGTGCCAGCGGGCATCGGGGATTAAACAATGAGCAGTTCTTC.

The chain uses TRBV5-1 and TRBJ2-3; TRBD2 matches at 9 bases. The CDR3 length is 17 residues. The germline V gene has CDR1 SGHRS and CDR2 YFSETQ. V shed 1 base and J 0 bases; nucleotides not matched to a gene: 6. CDR3 sequence (DNA): TGCGCCAGCAGCTTGCTAGCGGGAAGGGCGAGCACAGATACGCAGTATTTT. Its translation: CASSLLAGRASTDTQYF.

This clonotype was found a few times. The chain links TRBV10-2 to TRBJ2-1, with 8 bases fitting TRBD2. CDR1 WSHSY and CDR2 SAAADI come from the germline V gene. This CDR3 spans 13 amino acids. The J segment lost 6 bases and the V segment lost 4 bases, leaving 2 bases of the junction unmatched. CDR3 nucleotides: TGCGCCAGCAGTGGGACTAGCTCCAATGAGCAGTTCTTC. The encoded protein is CASSGTSSNEQFF.

The chain carries TRBV15 and TRBJ2-7; D tentatively reads TRBD1 or TRBD2 (7 bases each). Trimming stripped 5 bases from V and 2 bases from J, with 13 bases between. The CDR3 has 14 residues. Germline V gives CDR1 LNHNV, CDR2 YYDKDF (reference sequence). The CDR3 DNA is TGTGCCACCAGCCAGGGGGGGGCGGCCTACGAGCAGTACTTC. It specifies CATSQGGAAYEQYF. Full variable domain (missing parts from reference TRBV15 and TRBJ2-7): DAMVIQNPRYQVTQFGKPVTLSCSQTLNHNVMYWYQQKSSQAPKLLFHYYDKDFNNEADTPDNFQSRRPNTSFCFLDIRSPGLGDTAMYLCATSQGGAAYEQYFGPGTRLTVT.

The J gene is TRBJ2-1, the V gene TRBV12-3 or TRBV12-4, with D hard to call. The CDR3 has 13 residues. Trimming took off 9 bases at V and 7 bases at J, with 16 bases between the two ends. CDR3 region: CASTTRLVNEQFF. The CDR3 DNA is TGTGCCAGTACGACCCGGCTAGTAAATGAGCAGTTCTTC.